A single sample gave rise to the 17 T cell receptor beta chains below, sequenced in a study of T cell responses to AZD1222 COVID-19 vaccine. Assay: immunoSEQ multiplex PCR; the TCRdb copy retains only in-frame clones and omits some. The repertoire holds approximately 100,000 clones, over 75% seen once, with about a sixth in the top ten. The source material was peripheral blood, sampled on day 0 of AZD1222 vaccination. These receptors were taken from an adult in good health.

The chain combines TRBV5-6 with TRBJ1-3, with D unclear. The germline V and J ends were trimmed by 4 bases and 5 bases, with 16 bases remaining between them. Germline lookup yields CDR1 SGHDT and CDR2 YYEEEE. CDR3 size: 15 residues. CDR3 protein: CASSGRGSKRNTIYF. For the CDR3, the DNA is TGTGCCAGCAGCGGACGTGGGTCCAAACGAAACACCATATATTTT.

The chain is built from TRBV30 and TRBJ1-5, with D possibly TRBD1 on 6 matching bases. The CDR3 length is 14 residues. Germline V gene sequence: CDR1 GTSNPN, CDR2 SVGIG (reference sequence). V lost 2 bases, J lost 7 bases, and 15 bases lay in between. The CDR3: CAWSWGGEGQPQHF. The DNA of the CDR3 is TGTGCCTGGAGTTGGGGGGGCGAAGGCCAGCCCCAGCATTTT.

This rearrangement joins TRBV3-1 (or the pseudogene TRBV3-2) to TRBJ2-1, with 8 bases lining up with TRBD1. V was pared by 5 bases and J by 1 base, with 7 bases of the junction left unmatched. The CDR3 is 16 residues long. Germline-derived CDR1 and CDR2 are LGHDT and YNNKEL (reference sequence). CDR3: CASSFSGTGSYNEQFF. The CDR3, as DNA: TGTGCCAGCAGCTTTTCCGGGACAGGTTCCTACAATGAGCAGTTCTTC.

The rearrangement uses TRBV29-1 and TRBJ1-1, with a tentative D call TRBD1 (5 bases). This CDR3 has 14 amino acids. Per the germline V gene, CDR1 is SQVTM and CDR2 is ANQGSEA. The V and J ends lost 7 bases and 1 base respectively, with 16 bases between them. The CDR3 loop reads CSASSGTENTEAFF. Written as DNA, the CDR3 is TGCAGCGCCTCATCCGGGACTGAGAACACTGAAGCTTTCTTT.

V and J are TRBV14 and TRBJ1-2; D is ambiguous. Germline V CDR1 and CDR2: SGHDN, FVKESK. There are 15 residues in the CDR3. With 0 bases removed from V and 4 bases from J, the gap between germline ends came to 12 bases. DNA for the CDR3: TGTGCCAGCAGCCAAGAGGAGAGAGCTTTCTATGGCTACACCTTC. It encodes CASSQEERAFYGYTF.

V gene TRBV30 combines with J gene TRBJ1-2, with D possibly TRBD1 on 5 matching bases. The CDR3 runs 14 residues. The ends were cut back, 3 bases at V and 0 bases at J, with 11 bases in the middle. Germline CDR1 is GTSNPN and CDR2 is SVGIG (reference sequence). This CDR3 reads CAWSVGGANYGYTF. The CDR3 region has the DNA TGTGCCTGGAGCGTTGGGGGGGCTAACTATGGCTACACCTTC.

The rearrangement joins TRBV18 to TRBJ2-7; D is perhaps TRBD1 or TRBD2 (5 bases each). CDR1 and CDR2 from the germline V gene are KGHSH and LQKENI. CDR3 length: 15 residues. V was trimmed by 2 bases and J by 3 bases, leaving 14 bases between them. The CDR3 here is CASSPMGVRRYEQYF. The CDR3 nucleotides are TGTGCCAGCTCACCAATGGGGGTAAGGCGCTACGAGCAGTACTTC.

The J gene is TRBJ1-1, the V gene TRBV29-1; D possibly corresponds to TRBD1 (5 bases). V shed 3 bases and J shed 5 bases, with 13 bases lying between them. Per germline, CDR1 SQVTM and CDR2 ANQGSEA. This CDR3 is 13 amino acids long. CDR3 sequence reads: CSVESGSRTEAFF. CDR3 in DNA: TGCAGCGTTGAGTCAGGGAGTCGGACTGAAGCTTTCTTT.

DNA for the CDR3: TGTGCCAGCAGTTACTCGGCGGGGGGTGGTTCACCCCTCCACTTT. Its translation: CASSYSAGGGSPLHF. The rearrangement links TRBV6-5 to TRBJ1-6; maybe TRBD1 (5 bases). Trimming stripped 0 bases from V and 9 bases from J, with 12 bases between. CDR3 length: 15 residues. From germline, CDR1 is MNHEY and CDR2 SVGAGI.

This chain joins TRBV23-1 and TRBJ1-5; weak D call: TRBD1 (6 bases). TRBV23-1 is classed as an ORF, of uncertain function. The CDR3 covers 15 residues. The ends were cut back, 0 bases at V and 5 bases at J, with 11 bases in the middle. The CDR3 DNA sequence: TGCGCCAGCAGTCAATCGCGGGGGGGCCATCAGCCCCAGCATTTT. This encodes CASSQSRGGHQPQHF.

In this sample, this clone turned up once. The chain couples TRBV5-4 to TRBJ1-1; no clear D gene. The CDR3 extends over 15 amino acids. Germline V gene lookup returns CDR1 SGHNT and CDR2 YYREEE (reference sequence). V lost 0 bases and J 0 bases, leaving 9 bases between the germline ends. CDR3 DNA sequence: TGTGCCAGCAGCTTGGGCAGGCCGATGAACACTGAAGCTTTCTTT. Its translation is CASSLGRPMNTEAFF.

The CDR3 is CASRRQGYEQYF. Here the CDR3 DNA reads TGTGCCAGCAGACGACAGGGTTACGAGCAGTACTTC. The rearrangement uses TRBV6-5 and TRBJ2-7; 7 bases align to TRBD1. The CDR3 spans 12 residues. CDR1 MNHEY and CDR2 SVGAGI come from the germline V gene. The V gene end was trimmed by 6 bases and the J gene end by 4 bases; junction bases not matched to a gene: 3.

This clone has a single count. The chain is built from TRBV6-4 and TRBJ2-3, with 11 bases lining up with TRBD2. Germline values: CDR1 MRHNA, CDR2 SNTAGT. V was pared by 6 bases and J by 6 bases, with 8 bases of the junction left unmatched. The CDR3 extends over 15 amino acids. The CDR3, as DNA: TGTGCCAGCAGACTACTAGCGGGGGTTCCCGATACGCAGTATTTT. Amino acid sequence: CASRLLAGVPDTQYF.

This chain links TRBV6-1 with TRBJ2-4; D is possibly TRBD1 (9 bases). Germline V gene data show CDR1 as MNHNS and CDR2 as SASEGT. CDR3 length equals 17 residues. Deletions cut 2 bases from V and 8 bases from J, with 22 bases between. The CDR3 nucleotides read TGTGCCAGCAGTGAATCCGCGGGAGGACAGGGGAGGCACATTCAGTACTTC. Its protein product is CASSESAGGQGRHIQYF.

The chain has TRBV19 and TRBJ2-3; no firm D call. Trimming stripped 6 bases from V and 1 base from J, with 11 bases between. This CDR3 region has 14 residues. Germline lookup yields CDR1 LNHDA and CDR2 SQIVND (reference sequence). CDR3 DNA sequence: TGTGCCAGTAGACCGACTGGTGGCACAGATACGCAGTATTTT. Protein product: CASRPTGGTDTQYF. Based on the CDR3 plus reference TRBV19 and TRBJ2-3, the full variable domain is DGGITQSPKYLFRKEGQNVTLSCEQNLNHDAMYWYRQDPGQGLRLIYYSQIVNDFQKGDIAEGYSVSREKKESFPLTVTSAQKNPTAFYLCASRPTGGTDTQYFGPGTRLTVL.

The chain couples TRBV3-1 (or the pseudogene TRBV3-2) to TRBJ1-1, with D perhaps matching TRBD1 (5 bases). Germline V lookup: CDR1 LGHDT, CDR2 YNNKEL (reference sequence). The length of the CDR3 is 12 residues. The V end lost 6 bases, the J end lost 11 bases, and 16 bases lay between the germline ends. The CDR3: CASSGTAGGAFF. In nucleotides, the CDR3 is TGTGCCAGCAGTGGGACGGCGGGCGGGGCTTTCTTT.

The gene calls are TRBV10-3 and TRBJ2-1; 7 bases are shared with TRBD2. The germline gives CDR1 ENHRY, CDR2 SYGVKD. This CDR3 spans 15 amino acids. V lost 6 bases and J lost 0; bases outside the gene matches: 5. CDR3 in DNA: TGTGCCATCAGGGACTCGGGGGGCTCCTACAATGAGCAGTTCTTC. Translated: CAIRDSGGSYNEQFF.